Below are 8 T cell receptor beta chains sequenced from a single sample in a study of cytomegalovirus exposure and HLA in healthy donors. Amplification used 60 Vbeta primers and 13 Jbeta primers. Sequenced by immunoSEQ multiplex PCR; TCRdb stores in-frame clones only, minus some. The sample holds under 200,000 clones; less than 80% are singletons and the top ten take 4.3%. The specimen was PBMCs. These receptors all come from a middle-aged man in good health and CMV-seronegative.

This clone showed up just a few times. The V and J genes are TRBV9 and TRBJ2-2; 9 bases are shared with TRBD1. Germline V CDR1 and CDR2: SGDLS, YYNGEE. The trim removed 3 bases at V and 1 base at J, leaving 4 bases unmatched. This CDR3 has 16 amino acids. The CDR3 here is CASSAPGQGNTGELFF. For the CDR3, the DNA is TGTGCCAGCAGCGCGCCGGGACAGGGGAACACCGGGGAGCTGTTTTTT.

The chain's CDR3 is CASSGQLNSPLHF. DNA of the CDR3: TGTGCCAGCAGTGGACAACTTAATTCACCCCTCCACTTT. The chain employs TRBV9 and TRBJ1-6, with D possibly TRBD1 on 5 matching bases. From germline, CDR1 is SGDLS and CDR2 YYNGEE. The CDR3 is 13 amino acids. The ends were cut back, 5 bases at V and 6 bases at J, with 9 bases in the middle.

The chain uses TRBV2 and TRBJ2-5; 8 bases map to TRBD1. CDR1 SNHLY and CDR2 FYNNEI come from the germline V gene. CDR3 length: 14 amino acids. V gave up 5 bases and J gave up 5 bases; unmatched junction bases: 7. The chain's CDR3 is CASSLTGGRETQYF. In DNA form, the CDR3 reads TGTGCCAGCAGTTTAACAGGGGGGCGGGAGACCCAGTACTTC.

The chain employs TRBV28 and TRBJ1-5; unclear D gene. This CDR3 spans 14 amino acids. CDR1 and CDR2 (germline): MDHEN, SYDVKM. V was pared by 5 bases and J by 6 bases, with 14 bases between. CDR3 nucleotide sequence: TGTGCCAGCAGTCCTGCGGTGGGAGGTCAGCCCCAGCATTTT. Translating gives CASSPAVGGQPQHF.

The rearrangement uses TRBV5-1 and TRBJ2-5, with TRBD2 matching 9 bases. Losses at the gene ends were 0 bases for V and 6 bases for J; bases not matched to a gene: 6. Germline V gives CDR1 SGHRS, CDR2 YFSETQ. This CDR3 comprises 15 residues. CDR3 bases: TGCGCCAGCAGCTTGGGGCGGGGGGGCATGAAGACCCAGTACTTC. Protein sequence: CASSLGRGGMKTQYF.

The rearrangement joins TRBV6-6 to TRBJ2-1; D might be TRBD2 (5 bases). Germline V gene lookup returns CDR1 MNHNY and CDR2 SVGAGI (reference sequence). Trimming took off 0 bases at V and 8 bases at J, with 5 bases between the two ends. This CDR3 spans 12 amino acids. The CDR3 spells CASSYSRDEQFF. The CDR3 DNA reads as TGTGCCAGCAGTTACTCGCGGGATGAGCAGTTCTTC.

V and J are TRBV2 and TRBJ1-5, with 10 bases fitting TRBD1. J lost 4 bases, V lost 6 bases, and 6 bases had no gene match. The CDR3 is made up of 15 amino acids. Per germline, CDR1 SNHLY and CDR2 FYNNEI. In DNA, the CDR3 is TGTGCCAGCAGGGGACAGGGGCGCCTTAATCAGCCCCAGCATTTT. As protein: CASRGQGRLNQPQHF.

The rearrangement links TRBV7-8 to TRBJ2-5; 14 nucleotides align to TRBD2. V lost 5 bases, J lost 5 bases, and 7 bases stayed unmatched. Germline loops: CDR1 SGHVS, CDR2 FQNEAQ. The CDR3 covers 16 residues. Here the CDR3 reads CASSLGTSGGRETQYF. The CDR3, as DNA: TGTGCCAGCAGCCTCGGGACTAGCGGGGGTAGGGAGACCCAGTACTTC.